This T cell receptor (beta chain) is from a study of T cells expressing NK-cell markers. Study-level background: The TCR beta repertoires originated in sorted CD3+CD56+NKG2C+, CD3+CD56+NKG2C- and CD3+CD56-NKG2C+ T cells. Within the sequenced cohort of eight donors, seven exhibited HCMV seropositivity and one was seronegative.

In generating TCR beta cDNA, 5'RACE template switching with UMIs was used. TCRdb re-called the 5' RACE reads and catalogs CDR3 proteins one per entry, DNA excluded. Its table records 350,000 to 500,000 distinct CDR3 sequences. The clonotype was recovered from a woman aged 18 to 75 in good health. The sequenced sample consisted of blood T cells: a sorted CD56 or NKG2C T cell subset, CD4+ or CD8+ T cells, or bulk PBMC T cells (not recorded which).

The CDR3 reads CASSPLTGVASPLHF. This chain connects TRBV28 to TRBJ1-6; as DNA is missing, the TRBD1 call by TCRdb cannot be tested. Germline V gene lookup returns CDR1 MDHEN and CDR2 SYDVKM. The CDR3 covers 15 residues.